This TCR beta chain was observed in a study of tumor-infiltrating lymphocytes in localized non-small cell lung cancer. Study-wide background: Tumor tissue and non-adjacent uninvolved lung came from each patient.

The protocol was immunoSEQ multiplex PCR, while the TCRdb copy is restricted to in-frame clones and leaves out a portion. The profile shows approximately 10,000 clones, approximately 71% of them singletons. The CDR3 has 13 residues. The V end lost 0 bases, the J end lost 2 bases, and 3 bases lay between the germline ends. The V gene's germline CDR1 is LGHNA and CDR2 YSLEER. General study findings and limits: Tumors had more T cell infiltration than uninvolved lung, per TCRbeta sequencing and CD3 counts. Available tissue quantity limited TCR sequencing to a patient subset. Immunotypes IM1 and IM2 had similar TCR-derived T-cell fractions.

Comments on this clone: Its specificity is not known.

The chain carries TRBV4-3 and TRBJ2-3; D remains unclear. The TCR sequence derives from a human donor with non-small cell lung cancer. Sequencing used uninvolved lung tissue not adjacent to the tumor. The CDR3 DNA sequence: TGCGCCAGCAGCCAAGAACCCACAGATACGCAGTATTTT. Translation: CASSQEPTDTQYF.